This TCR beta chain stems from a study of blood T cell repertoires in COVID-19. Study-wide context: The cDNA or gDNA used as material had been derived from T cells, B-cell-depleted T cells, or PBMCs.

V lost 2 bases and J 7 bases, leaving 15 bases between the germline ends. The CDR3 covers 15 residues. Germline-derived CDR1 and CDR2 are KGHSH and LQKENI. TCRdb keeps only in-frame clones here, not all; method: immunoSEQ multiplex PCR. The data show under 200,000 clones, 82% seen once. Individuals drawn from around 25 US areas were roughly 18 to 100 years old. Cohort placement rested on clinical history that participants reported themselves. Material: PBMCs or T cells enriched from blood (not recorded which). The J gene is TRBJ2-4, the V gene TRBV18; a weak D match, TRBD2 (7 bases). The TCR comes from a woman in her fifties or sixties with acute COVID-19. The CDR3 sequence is CASSPVPGGMNIQYF. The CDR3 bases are TGTGCCAGCTCACCAGTCCCGGGGGGCATGAACATTCAGTACTTC.